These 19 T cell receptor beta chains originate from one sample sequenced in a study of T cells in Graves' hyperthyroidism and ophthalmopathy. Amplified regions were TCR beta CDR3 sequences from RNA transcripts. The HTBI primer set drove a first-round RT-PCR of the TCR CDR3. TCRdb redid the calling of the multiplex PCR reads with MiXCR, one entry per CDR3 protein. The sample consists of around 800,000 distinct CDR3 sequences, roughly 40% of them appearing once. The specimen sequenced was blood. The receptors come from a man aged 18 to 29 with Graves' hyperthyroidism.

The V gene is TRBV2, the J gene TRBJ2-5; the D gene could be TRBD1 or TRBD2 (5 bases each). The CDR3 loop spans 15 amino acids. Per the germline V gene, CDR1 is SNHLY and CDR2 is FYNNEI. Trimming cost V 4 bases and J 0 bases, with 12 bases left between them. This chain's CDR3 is CASSGSGGNQETQYF. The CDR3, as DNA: TGTGCCAGCAGTGGATCTGGGGGAAACCAAGAGACCCAGTACTTC.

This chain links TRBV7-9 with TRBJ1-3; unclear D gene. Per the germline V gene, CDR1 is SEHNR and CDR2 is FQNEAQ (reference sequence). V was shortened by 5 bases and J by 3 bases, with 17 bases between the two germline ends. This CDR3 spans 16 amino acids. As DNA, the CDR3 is TGTGCCAGCAGCCCATTTGGCCTTGGAATTGGAAACACCATATATTTT. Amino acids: CASSPFGLGIGNTIYF.

The CDR3 coding sequence is TGTGCCAGCAGCAGCTTAGAGGGTGGGCAGACCCAGTACTTC. It yields the protein CASSSLEGGQTQYF. The chain is built from TRBV25-1 and TRBJ2-5; D possibly corresponds to TRBD2 (5 bases). V was clipped by 6 bases and J by 6 bases, with 17 bases between them. The CDR3 has 14 amino acids. Germline CDR1 and CDR2: MGHDK and SYGVNS.

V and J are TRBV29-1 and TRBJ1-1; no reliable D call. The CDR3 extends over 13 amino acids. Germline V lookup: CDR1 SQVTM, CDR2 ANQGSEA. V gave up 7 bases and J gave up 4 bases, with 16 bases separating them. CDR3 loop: CSARREGGTEAFF. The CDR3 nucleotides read TGCAGCGCCCGACGGGAAGGTGGCACTGAAGCTTTCTTT.

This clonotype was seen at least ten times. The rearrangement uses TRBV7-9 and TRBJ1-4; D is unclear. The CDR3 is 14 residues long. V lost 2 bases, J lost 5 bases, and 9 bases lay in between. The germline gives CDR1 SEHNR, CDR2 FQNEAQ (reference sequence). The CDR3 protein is CASSLLSFNEKLFF. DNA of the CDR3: TGTGCCAGCAGCTTACTCAGTTTCAATGAAAAACTGTTTTTT. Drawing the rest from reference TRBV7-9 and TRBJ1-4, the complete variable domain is DTGVSQNPRHKITKRGQNVTFRCDPISEHNRLYWYRQTLGQGPEFLTYFQNEAQLEKSRLLSDRFSAERPKGSFSTLEIQRTEQGDSAMYLCASSLLSFNEKLFFGSGTQLSVL.

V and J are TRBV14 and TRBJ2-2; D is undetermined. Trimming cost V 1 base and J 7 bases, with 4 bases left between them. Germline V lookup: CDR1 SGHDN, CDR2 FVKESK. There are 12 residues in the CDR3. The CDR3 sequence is CASSQGVGELFF. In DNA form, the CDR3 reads TGTGCCAGCAGCCAAGGGGTCGGGGAGCTGTTTTTT.

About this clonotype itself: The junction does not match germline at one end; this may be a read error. The chain's CDR3 is CASETEPTTGEPFF. The CDR3 DNA follows: TGTGCCTCCGAGACGGAGCCAACCACCGGGGAGCCGTTTTTT. The chain carries TRBV19 and TRBJ2-2, with D perhaps TRBD2 (5 bases). The CDR3 is 14 residues long. CDR1 is LNHDA, CDR2 SQIVND, per germline (reference sequence).

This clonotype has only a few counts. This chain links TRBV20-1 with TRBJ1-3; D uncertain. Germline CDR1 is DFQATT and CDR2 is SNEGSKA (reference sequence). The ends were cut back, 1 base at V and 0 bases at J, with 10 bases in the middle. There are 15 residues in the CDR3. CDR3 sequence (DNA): TGCAGTGCTAGAGGACAAGGAGTCTCTGGAAACACCATATATTTT. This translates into CSARGQGVSGNTIYF.

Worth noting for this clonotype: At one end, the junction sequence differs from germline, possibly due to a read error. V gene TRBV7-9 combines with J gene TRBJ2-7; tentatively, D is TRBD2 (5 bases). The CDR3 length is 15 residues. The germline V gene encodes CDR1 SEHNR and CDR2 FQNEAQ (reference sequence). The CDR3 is CASSQVGIGAYEQYF. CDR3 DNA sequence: TGCGCCAGCAGCCAAGTCGGGATTGGCGCTTACGAGCAGTACTTC.

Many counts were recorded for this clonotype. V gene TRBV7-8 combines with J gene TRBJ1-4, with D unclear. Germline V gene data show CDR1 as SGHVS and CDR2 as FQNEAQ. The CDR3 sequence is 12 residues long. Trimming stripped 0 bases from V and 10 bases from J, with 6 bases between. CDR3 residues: CASSLAVGKLFF. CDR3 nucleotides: TGTGCCAGCAGCTTAGCAGTAGGAAAACTGTTTTTT.

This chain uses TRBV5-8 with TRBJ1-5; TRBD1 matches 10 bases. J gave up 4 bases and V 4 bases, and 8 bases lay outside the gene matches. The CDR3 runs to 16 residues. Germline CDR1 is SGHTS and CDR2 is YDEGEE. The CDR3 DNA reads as TGTGCCAGCAGCGATCGCCTGGGACAGGGGAATCAGCCCCAGCATTTT. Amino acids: CASSDRLGQGNQPQHF.

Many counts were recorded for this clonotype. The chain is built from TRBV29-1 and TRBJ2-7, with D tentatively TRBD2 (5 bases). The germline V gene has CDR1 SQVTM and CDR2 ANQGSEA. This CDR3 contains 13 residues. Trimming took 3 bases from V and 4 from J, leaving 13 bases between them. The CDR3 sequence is CSVEGSTPYEQYF. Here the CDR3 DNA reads TGCAGCGTTGAGGGGAGTACTCCTTACGAGCAGTACTTC.

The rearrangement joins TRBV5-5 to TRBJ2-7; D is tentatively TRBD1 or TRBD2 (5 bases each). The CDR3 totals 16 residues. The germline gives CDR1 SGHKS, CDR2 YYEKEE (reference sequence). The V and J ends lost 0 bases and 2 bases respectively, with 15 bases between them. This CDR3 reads CASSLATGPPPYEQYF. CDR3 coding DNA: TGTGCCAGCAGCTTGGCCACGGGACCGCCCCCCTACGAGCAGTACTTC. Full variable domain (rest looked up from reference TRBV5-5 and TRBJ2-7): DAGVTQSPTHLIKTRGQQVTLRCSPISGHKSVSWYQQVLGQGPQFIFQYYEKEERGRGNFPDRFSARQFPNYSSELNVNALLLGDSALYLCASSLATGPPPYEQYFGPGTRLTVT.

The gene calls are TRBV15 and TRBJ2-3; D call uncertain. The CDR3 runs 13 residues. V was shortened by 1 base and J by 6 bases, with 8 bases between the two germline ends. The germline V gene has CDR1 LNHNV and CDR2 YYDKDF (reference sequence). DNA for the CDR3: TGTGCCACCAGCAGAGTCGTTGGTGATACGCAGTATTTT. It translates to CATSRVVGDTQYF.

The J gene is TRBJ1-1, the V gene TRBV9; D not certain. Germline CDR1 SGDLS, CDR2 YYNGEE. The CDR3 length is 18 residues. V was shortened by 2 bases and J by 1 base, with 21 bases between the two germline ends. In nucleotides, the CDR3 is TGTGCCAGCAGCGTTTATCCGGTGGGAGAATACCAGAACACTGAAGCTTTCTTT. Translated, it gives CASSVYPVGEYQNTEAFF.

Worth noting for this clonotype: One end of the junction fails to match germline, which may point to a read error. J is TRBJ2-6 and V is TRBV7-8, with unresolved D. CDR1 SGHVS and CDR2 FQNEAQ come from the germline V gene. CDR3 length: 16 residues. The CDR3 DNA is TGTGCCGGCAGCCTAGTGGTCACCTGGTGGGCCAACGTCCTGACTTTC. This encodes CAGSLVVTWWANVLTF. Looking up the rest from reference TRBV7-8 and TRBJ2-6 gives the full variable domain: GAGVSQSPRYKVAKRGQDVALRCDPISGHVSLFWYQQALGQGPEFLTYFQNEAQLDKSGLPSDRFFAERPEGSVSTLKIQRTQQEDSAVYLCAGSLVVTWWANVLTFGAGSRLTVL.

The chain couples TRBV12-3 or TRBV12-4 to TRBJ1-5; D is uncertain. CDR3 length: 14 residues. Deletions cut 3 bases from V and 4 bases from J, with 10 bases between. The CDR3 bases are TGTGCCAGCAGTTTTGGGTCTGCTAATCAGCCCCAGCATTTT. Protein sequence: CASSFGSANQPQHF.

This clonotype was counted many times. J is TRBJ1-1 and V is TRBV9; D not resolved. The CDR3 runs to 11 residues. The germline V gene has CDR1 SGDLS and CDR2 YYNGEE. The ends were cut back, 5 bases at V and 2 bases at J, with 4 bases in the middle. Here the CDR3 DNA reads TGTGCCAGCAGGATAAACACTGAAGCTTTCTTT. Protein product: CASRINTEAFF.

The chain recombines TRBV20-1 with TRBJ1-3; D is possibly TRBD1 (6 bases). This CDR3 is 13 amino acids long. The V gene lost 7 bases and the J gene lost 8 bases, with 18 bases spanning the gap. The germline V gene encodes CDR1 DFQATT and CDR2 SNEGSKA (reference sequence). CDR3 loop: CSGGRGTLDTIYF. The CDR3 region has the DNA TGCAGTGGGGGGCGGGGTACGTTGGACACCATATATTTT.